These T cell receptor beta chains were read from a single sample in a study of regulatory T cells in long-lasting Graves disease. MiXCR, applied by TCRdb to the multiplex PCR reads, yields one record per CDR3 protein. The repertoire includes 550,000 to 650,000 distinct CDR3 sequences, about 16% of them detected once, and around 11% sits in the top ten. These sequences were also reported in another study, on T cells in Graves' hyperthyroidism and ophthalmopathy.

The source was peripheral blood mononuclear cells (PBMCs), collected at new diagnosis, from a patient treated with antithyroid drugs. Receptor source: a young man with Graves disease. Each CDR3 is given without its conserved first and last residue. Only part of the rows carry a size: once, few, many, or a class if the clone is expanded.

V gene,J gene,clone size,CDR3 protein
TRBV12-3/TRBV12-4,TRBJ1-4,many,ASSWALEAREKLF
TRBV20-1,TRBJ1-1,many,SATQGRGTEAF
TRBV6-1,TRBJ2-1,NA,ASRGPGGRNNEQF
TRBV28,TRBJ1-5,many,ASSLGGEVNQPQH
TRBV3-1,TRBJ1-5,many,ASSQESGNQPQH
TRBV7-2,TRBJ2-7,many,ASSHGQGYGEQY
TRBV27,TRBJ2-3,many,ASGGFTDTQY
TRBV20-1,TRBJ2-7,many,SARSDSFYEQY
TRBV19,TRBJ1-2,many,ASSQPGWGFNYGYT
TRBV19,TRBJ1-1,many,ASTLGGRGTEAF
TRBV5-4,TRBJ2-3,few,ASRSSRAGSTDTQY
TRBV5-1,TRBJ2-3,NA,ASSWEQRASAISTDTQY
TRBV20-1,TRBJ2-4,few,SVQRGVAKNIQY
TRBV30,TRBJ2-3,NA,AWEGASDTQY
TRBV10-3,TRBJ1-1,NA,AISETKGRNTEAF
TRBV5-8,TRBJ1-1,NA,ASSMELGTAFGAF
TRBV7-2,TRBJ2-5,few,ASSLVAGTSLKDLAQY
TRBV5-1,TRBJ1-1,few,ASSPQAAGTEAF
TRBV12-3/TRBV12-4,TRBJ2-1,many,ASKGEGPNEQF
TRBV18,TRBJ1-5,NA,ASSPRQGQGQPQH
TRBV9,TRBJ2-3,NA,ASSQGLAEVTDTQY
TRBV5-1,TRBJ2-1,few,ASSGGLAGVVRNEQF
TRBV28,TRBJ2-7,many,ASSLWAQRPYEQY
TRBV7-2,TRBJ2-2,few,ASSFTSGTGELF
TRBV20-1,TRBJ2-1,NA,SATNLSGSSYNEQF
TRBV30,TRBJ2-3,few,AAWTGTDTQY
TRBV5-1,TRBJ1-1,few,ASSPDPTGSDTEAF
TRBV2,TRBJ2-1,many,ASKTSGSYNEQF
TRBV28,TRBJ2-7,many,ASSSTTSGSYEQY
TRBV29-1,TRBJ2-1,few,SVRPGLAGRNEQF
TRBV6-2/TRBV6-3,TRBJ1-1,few,ASSYSWGTEAF
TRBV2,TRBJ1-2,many,ASSAHRGGYT
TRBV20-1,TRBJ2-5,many,SARATAKETQY
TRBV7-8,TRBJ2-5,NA,ASSPARERETQY
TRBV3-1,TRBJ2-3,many,ASSQDRGFGTDTQY
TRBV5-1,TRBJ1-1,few,ASSMIQGVGTEAF
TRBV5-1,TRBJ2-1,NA,ASSREGPQF
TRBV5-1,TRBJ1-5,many,ASSPGGASNQPQH
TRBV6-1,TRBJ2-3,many,ASRARTPTSTDTQY
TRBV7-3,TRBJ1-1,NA,ASSLKGAGYTEAF
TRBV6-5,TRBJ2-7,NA,ASSYSRRTGLAGTYEQY